One sample yielded the 25 T cell receptor beta chains listed below, sequenced in a study of T cells in Graves' hyperthyroidism and ophthalmopathy. There were TCR beta CDR3 regions amplified from RNA transcripts. HTBI primers were the set used in a first-round RT-PCR of the TCR CDR3. From the multiplex PCR reads, TCRdb called clonotypes with MiXCR, one entry per CDR3 protein. The sample consists of about 610,000 distinct CDR3 sequences, 14% to 15% of them appearing once. The sample was blood. Source of these receptors: a woman between 40 and 55 years old with Graves' ophthalmopathy.

This clonotype was seen many times. The V call is TRBV19, the J call TRBJ2-2, with 10 bases fitting TRBD2. The CDR3 sequence is 16 residues long. Germline lookup yields CDR1 LNHDA and CDR2 SQIVND (reference sequence). Germline trimming cut 1 base from V and 2 bases from J; bases unmatched to any gene: 1. CDR3 in amino acids: CASSIVAGGNTGELFF. The CDR3 DNA sequence: TGTGCCAGTAGTATAGTAGCGGGAGGCAACACCGGGGAGCTGTTTTTT.

This clonotype was observed a few times. V is TRBV5-1 and J is TRBJ2-2; 8 bases map to TRBD2. V lost 0 bases to trimming and J lost 5 bases; unmatched junction nucleotides: 3. The CDR3 length is 15 residues. Per germline, CDR1 SGHRS and CDR2 YFSETQ. CDR3 protein: CASSLDGRVTGELFF. CDR3 in DNA: TGCGCCAGCAGCTTGGACGGGAGGGTTACCGGGGAGCTGTTTTTT.

In its sample, this clonotype was seen many times. The rearrangement links TRBV28 to TRBJ2-7; TRBD2 matches at 14 bases. The V and J ends lost 4 bases and 6 bases, in that order; junction bases with no gene match: 8. This CDR3 is built from 16 residues. The germline CDR1 and CDR2 sequences are MDHEN and SYDVKM. The CDR3 loop is CASSSLTSGREGEQYF. The CDR3 region has the DNA TGTGCCAGCAGTTCACTGACTAGCGGGAGGGAAGGCGAGCAGTACTTC.

CDR3 residues: CASSLRDPRPQHF. The CDR3 DNA sequence: TGTGCCAGCAGTCTACGAGATCCCCGGCCCCAGCATTTT. The gene calls are TRBV28 and TRBJ1-5; D gene uncertain. CDR3 size: 13 residues. Trimming stripped 5 bases from V and 9 bases from J, with 14 bases between. The V gene's germline CDR1 is MDHEN and CDR2 SYDVKM.

The CDR3 region has the DNA TGTGCCAGCAGCCAACCTAGCGGGAGGACCGCCGGGGAGCTGTTTTTT. This sequence encodes CASSQPSGRTAGELFF. This chain joins TRBV3-1 and TRBJ2-2; 11 nucleotides agree with TRBD2. The CDR3 is made up of 16 amino acids. Germline values: CDR1 LGHDT, CDR2 YNNKEL (reference sequence). Trimming took 2 bases from V and 6 from J; bases not matched to a gene: 5. The full variable domain, in which reference TRBV3-1 and TRBJ2-2 provide the parts outside the CDR3, is DTAVSQTPKYLVTQMGNDKSIKCEQNLGHDTMYWYKQDSKKFLKIMFSYNNKELIINETVPNRFSPKSPDKAHLNLHINSLELGDSAVYFCASSQPSGRTAGELFFGEGSRLTVL.

This clonotype was detected a few times. The chain combines TRBV13 with TRBJ1-2; D ambiguous. This CDR3 is built from 15 residues. Per germline, CDR1 PRHDT and CDR2 FYEKMQ (reference sequence). Trimming pared 0 bases from V and 7 bases from J, leaving 15 bases between. The CDR3, as DNA: TGTGCCAGCAGCTTAGGAGGAGGAGGGTTCGGTGGCTACACCTTC. Protein product: CASSLGGGGFGGYTF.

This chain joins TRBV7-2 and TRBJ1-5; D is unclear. This CDR3 has 14 residues. V lost 3 bases and J lost 5, with 11 bases in between. Germline CDR1 SGHTA, CDR2 FQGNSA. The CDR3 protein is CASSFRGGDQPQHF. The CDR3 DNA reads as TGTGCCAGCAGCTTCCGGGGTGGAGATCAGCCCCAGCATTTT.

This clonotype has at least ten counts. This chain uses TRBV3-1 with TRBJ1-2, with D maybe TRBD1 (6 bases). CDR3 length equals 13 residues. The V gene lost 7 bases and the J gene lost 3 bases, with 12 bases spanning the gap. Looked up from germline, CDR1 is LGHDT and CDR2 is YNNKEL (reference sequence). The CDR3 spells CASNEAGDYGYTF. CDR3 bases: TGTGCCAGCAACGAGGCAGGGGACTATGGCTACACCTTC.

This clonotype has ten or more counts. This chain connects TRBV4-1 to TRBJ1-3; D unresolved. The CDR3 runs to 15 residues. The germline gives CDR1 MGHRA, CDR2 YSYEKL. V shed 0 bases and J shed 3 bases, with 9 bases lying between them. This CDR3 is CASSQDRLGGNTIYF. The CDR3, as DNA: TGCGCCAGCAGCCAAGACAGGTTGGGTGGAAACACCATATATTTT.

V is TRBV19 and J is TRBJ1-2; D is uncertain. The CDR3 contains 12 residues. V gave up 6 bases and J gave up 7 bases, with 12 bases separating them. Germline-derived CDR1 and CDR2 are LNHDA and SQIVND (reference sequence). The CDR3 region is CASSAYDPGYTF. The CDR3 DNA reads TGTGCCAGTAGCGCCTACGACCCTGGCTACACCTTC. The variable domain in full, completed from reference TRBV19 and TRBJ1-2, reads DGGITQSPKYLFRKEGQNVTLSCEQNLNHDAMYWYRQDPGQGLRLIYYSQIVNDFQKGDIAEGYSVSREKKESFPLTVTSAQKNPTAFYLCASSAYDPGYTFGSGTRLTVV.

This clonotype came up a few times. Compared with germline, one end of the junction differs, possibly owing to a read error. The CDR3 sequence: CASSIDSRAQNIQYF. Here the CDR3 DNA reads TGTGCCAGTAGTATAGACTCCAGAGCCCAAAACATTCAGTACTTC. V is TRBV19 and J is TRBJ2-4; D not certain. The length of the CDR3 is 15 residues. CDR1 LNHDA and CDR2 SQIVND come from the germline V gene (reference sequence). Full variable domain (remainder filled in from reference TRBV19 and TRBJ2-4): DGGITQSPKYLFRKEGQNVTLSCEQNLNHDAMYWYRQDPGQGLRLIYYSQIVNDFQKGDIAEGYSVSREKKESFPLTVTSAQKNPTAFYLCASSIDSRAQNIQYFGAGTRLSVL.

This clonotype was recorded at least ten times. The CDR3 reads CASSPPLGGGGYTF. The CDR3 DNA is TGTGCCAGTAGTCCGCCTCTAGGGGGAGGCGGCTACACCTTC. The J gene is TRBJ1-2, the V gene TRBV19; tentative D call: TRBD1 (6 bases). Germline assignment: CDR1 LNHDA and CDR2 SQIVND (reference sequence). V gave up 5 bases and J gave up 8 bases, with 18 bases separating them. The CDR3 loop spans 14 amino acids.

The chain joins TRBV30 to TRBJ2-5, with 8 bases that match TRBD2. Germline CDR1 reads GTSNPN; CDR2 reads SVGIG (reference sequence). The CDR3 contains 14 residues. V dropped 1 base and J dropped 5; count of bases not matched to a gene: 6. CDR3 nucleotides: TGTGCCTGGAGTGCTGGGACTAGGCGGGAGACCCAGTACTTC. Amino acid sequence: CAWSAGTRRETQYF. The complete variable domain, with remaining parts taken from reference TRBV30 and TRBJ2-5, reads SQTIHQWPATLVQPVGSPLSLECTVEGTSNPNLYWYRQAAGRGLQLLFYSVGIGQISSEVPQNLSASRPQDRQFILSSKKLLLSDSGFYLCAWSAGTRRETQYFGPGTRLLVL.

In its sample, this clonotype was seen many times. The rearrangement uses TRBV2 and TRBJ2-2, with D hard to call. This CDR3 is 14 amino acids long. V was clipped by 2 bases and J by 1 base, with 5 bases between them. Germline CDR1 is SNHLY and CDR2 is FYNNEI. DNA of the CDR3: TGTGCCAGCAGTGAAAGTGAGAACACCGGGGAGCTGTTTTTT. Protein: CASSESENTGELFF. The full variable domain, its missing parts supplied by reference TRBV2 and TRBJ2-2, is EPEVTQTPSHQVTQMGQEVILRCVPISNHLYFYWYRQILGQKVEFLVSFYNNEISEKSEIFDDQFSVERPDGSNFTLKIRSTKLEDSAMYFCASSESENTGELFFGEGSRLTVL.

The sample holds many counts of this clonotype. The rearrangement links TRBV7-3 to TRBJ2-7, with 8 bases lining up with TRBD2. Germline lookup yields CDR1 SGHTA and CDR2 FQGTGA. The CDR3 is 14 amino acids. Trimming took 2 bases from V and 6 from J; bases not matched to a gene: 6. The CDR3 sequence is CASSLYLAGGEQYF. The CDR3 DNA reads TGTGCCAGCAGCTTATACCTAGCGGGTGGCGAGCAGTACTTC.

This chain joins TRBV11-2 and TRBJ2-5; D tentatively fits TRBD1 or TRBD2 (6 bases each). This CDR3 has 18 amino acids. Trimming removed 1 base at V and 1 base at J, with 19 bases between. Germline V gene sequence: CDR1 SGHAT, CDR2 FQNNGV. The CDR3 protein is CASSLGGPSGAFQETQYF. The DNA for the CDR3 is TGTGCCAGCAGCTTAGGGGGTCCTTCGGGGGCGTTCCAAGAGACCCAGTACTTC.

There are a few counts of this clonotype. V is TRBV28 and J is TRBJ1-3, with 8 positions matching TRBD1. Germline CDR1 is MDHEN and CDR2 is SYDVKM. V gave up 3 bases and J gave up 0 bases; unmatched junction bases: 10. This CDR3 has 18 amino acids. The chain's CDR3 is CASSLAPGGQVSGNTIYF. The DNA for the CDR3 is TGTGCCAGCAGTTTGGCCCCCGGGGGACAGGTCTCTGGAAACACCATATATTTT.

In its sample, this clonotype was seen many times. This chain uses TRBV6-2 or TRBV6-3 with TRBJ1-1; maybe TRBD1 (6 bases). This CDR3 has 14 residues. The germline CDR1 and CDR2 sequences are MNHEY and SVGEGT. V lost 7 bases and J 1 base, leaving 13 bases between the germline ends. CDR3: CASKFPTGNTEAFF. CDR3 coding DNA: TGTGCCAGCAAATTCCCGACAGGGAACACTGAAGCTTTCTTT.

This clonotype was picked up many times. The CDR3 is CASSTTSAANTGELFF. The DNA for the CDR3 is TGTGCCAGCAGCACGACTAGCGCCGCGAACACCGGGGAGCTGTTTTTT. The chain uses TRBV5-5 and TRBJ2-2; 8 bases match TRBD2. The CDR3 loop spans 16 amino acids. V trimming: 4 bases; J trimming: 0 bases; junction bases outside the gene matches: 5. The V gene's germline CDR1 is SGHKS and CDR2 YYEKEE (reference sequence).

V usage is TRBV20-1 and J usage is TRBJ2-7, with TRBD2 matching 8 bases. Unmatched junction bases numbered 10, after V lost 6 bases and J lost 3 bases. Germline assignment: CDR1 DFQATT and CDR2 SNEGSKA (reference sequence). The CDR3 length is 14 residues. The CDR3 loop is CSAVSGGGVYEQYF. DNA for the CDR3: TGCAGTGCCGTGAGCGGGGGTGGGGTCTACGAGCAGTACTTC.

This clonotype was recorded many times. The chain links TRBV6-2 or TRBV6-3 to TRBJ2-7; D is ambiguous. The CDR3 is made up of 14 amino acids. V was shortened by 6 bases and J by 3 bases, with 15 bases between the two germline ends. Germline lookup yields CDR1 MNHEY and CDR2 SVGEGT. CDR3 residues: CASSLTSRFYEQYF. The CDR3 DNA reads TGTGCCAGCAGCCTCACGAGTCGATTCTACGAGCAGTACTTC.

This clonotype was recorded many times. This chain links TRBV24-1 with TRBJ1-2; D unclear. Trimming took off 3 bases at V and 6 bases at J, with 10 bases between the two ends. Per the germline V gene, CDR1 is KGHDR and CDR2 is SFDVKD. There are 13 residues in the CDR3. Here the CDR3 reads CATSDPRQDGYTF. The CDR3 bases are TGTGCCACCAGTGATCCTAGGCAGGATGGCTACACCTTC.

In its sample, this clonotype was seen many times. The J gene is TRBJ2-5, the V gene TRBV12-3 or TRBV12-4, with D possibly TRBD1 on 6 matching bases. With 6 bases removed from V and 5 bases from J, the gap between germline ends came to 16 bases. This CDR3 is 14 amino acids long. The CDR3 nucleotides are TGTGCCAGCAGCCCCGACAGGCCCCAGGAGACCCAGTACTTC. It codes for CASSPDRPQETQYF.

As regards this clonotype: Being one base from a much bigger clone, this may be a read error. This chain links TRBV2 with TRBJ1-5; D is unresolved. Looked up from germline, CDR1 is SNHLY and CDR2 is FYNNEI. The CDR3 runs to 13 residues. CDR3 in amino acids: CASRLMGFQLQHF. CDR3 nucleotide sequence: TGTGCCAGCAGGCTTATGGGGTTTCAGCTCCAGCATTTT. Supplemented by reference TRBV2 and TRBJ1-5, the full variable domain reads EPEVTQTPSHQVTQMGQEVILRCVPISNHLYFYWYRQILGQKVEFLVSFYNNEISEKSEIFDDQFSVERPDGSNFTLKIRSTKLEDSAMYFCASRLMGFQLQHFGDGTRLSIL.

This clonotype occurred many times. The chain recombines TRBV6-2 or TRBV6-3 with TRBJ2-7; D uncertain. The length of the CDR3 is 16 residues. The V gene lost 10 bases and the J gene lost 0 bases, with 22 bases spanning the gap. The germline V gene has CDR1 MNHEY and CDR2 SVGEGT. The CDR3 reads CAISLNSDLSSYEQYF. CDR3 bases: TGTGCCATCTCCCTAAATTCGGACCTCAGCTCCTACGAGCAGTACTTC.